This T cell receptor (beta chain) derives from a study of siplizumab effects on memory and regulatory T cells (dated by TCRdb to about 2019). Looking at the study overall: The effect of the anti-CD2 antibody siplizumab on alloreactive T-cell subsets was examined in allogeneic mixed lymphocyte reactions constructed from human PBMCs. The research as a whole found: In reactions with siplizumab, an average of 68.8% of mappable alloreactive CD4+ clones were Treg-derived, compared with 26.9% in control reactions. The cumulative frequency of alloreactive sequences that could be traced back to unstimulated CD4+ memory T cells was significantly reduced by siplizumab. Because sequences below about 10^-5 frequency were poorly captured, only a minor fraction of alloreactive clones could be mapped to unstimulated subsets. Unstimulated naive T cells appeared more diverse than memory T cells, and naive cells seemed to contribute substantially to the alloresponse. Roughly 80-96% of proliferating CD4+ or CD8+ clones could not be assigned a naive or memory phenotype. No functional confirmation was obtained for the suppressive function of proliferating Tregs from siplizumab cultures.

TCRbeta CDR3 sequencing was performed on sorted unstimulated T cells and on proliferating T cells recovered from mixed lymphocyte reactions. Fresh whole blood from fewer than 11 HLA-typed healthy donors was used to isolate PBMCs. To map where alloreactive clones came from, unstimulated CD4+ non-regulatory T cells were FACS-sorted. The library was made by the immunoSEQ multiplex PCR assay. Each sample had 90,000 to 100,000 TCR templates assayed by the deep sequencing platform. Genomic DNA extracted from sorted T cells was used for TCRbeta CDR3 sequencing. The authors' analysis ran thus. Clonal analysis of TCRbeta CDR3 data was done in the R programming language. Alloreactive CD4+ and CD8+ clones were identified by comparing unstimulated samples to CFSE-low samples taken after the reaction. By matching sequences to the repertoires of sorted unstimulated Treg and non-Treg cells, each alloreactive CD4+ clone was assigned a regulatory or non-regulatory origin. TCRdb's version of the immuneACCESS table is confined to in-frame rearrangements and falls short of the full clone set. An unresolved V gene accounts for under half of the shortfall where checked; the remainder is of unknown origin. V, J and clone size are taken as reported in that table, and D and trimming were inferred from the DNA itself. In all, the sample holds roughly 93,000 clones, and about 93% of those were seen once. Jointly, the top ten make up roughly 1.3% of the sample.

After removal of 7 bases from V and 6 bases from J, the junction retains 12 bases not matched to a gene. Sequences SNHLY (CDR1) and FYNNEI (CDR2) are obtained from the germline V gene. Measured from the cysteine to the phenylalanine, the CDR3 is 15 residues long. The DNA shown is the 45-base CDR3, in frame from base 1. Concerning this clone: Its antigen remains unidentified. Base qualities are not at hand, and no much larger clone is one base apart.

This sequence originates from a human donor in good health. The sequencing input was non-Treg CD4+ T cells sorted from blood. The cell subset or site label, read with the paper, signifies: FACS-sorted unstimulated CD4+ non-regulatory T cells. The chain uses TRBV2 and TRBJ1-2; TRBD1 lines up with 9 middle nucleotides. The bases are TGTGCCAGCATCGCTACCCGGGACAGGGATGATGGCTACACCTTC. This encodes CASIATRDRDDGYTF.